The present T cell receptor (beta chain) was sequenced within a study of T cell repertoires in ileal Crohn's disease. Study-wide context: About half of patients got postoperative therapy: about twelve thiopurines, over 15 anti-TNF.

Germline V gene lookup returns CDR1 MNHEY and CDR2 SMNVEV (reference sequence). V lost 5 bases and J 0 bases, leaving 16 bases between the germline ends. This CDR3 has 16 residues. Produced via immunoSEQ multiplex PCR; TCRdb's table is partial and in-frame only. This table holds over 13,000 clones, 75% to 90% found once. Sequenced material: ileal tissue. The sequence was collected from an adult with Crohn's disease. V usage is TRBV27 and J usage is TRBJ1-1; D call uncertain. CDR3 sequence reads: CASSLLGRTMNTEAFF. In nucleotides, the CDR3 is TGTGCCAGCAGTCTTCTTGGACGGACTATGAACACTGAAGCTTTCTTT.